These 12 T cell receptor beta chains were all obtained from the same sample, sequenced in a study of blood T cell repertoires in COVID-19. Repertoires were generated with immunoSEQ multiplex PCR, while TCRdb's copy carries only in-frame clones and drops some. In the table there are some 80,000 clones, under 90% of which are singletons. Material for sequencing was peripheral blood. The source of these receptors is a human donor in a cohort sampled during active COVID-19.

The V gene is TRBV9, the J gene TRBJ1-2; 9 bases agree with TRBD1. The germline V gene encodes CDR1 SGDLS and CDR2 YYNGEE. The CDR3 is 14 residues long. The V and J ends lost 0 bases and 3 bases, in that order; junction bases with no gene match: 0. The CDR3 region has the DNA TGTGCCAGCAGCGTAGGGACAGGGGACTATGGCTACACCTTC. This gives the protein CASSVGTGDYGYTF.

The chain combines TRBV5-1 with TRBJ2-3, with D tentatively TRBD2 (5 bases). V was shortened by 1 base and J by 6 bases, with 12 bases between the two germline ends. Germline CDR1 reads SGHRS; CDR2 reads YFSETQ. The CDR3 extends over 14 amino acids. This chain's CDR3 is CASSLYQTGDTQYF. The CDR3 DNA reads TGCGCCAGCAGCTTGTACCAAACGGGGGATACGCAGTATTTT.

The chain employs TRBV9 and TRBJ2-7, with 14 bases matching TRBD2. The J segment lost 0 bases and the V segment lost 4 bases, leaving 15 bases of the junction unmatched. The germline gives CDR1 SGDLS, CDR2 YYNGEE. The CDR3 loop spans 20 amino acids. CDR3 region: CASSPSPWTSGGPSSYEQYF. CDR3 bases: TGTGCCAGCAGCCCCTCTCCTTGGACTAGCGGGGGGCCTAGCTCCTACGAGCAGTACTTC.

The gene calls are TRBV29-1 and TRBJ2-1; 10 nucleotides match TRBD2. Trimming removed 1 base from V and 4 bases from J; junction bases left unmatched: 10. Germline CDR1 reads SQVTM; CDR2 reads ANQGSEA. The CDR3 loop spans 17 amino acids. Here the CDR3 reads CSVEGRSSTSGYNEQFF. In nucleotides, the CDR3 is TGCAGCGTTGAAGGGCGATCGTCGACTAGCGGGTACAATGAGCAGTTCTTC.

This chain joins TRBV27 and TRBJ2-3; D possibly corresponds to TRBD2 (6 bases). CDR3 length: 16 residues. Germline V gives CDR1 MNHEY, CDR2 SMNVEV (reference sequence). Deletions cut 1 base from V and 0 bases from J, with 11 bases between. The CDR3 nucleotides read TGTGCCAGCAGTTTATTAGGCGGGATCAGCACAGATACGCAGTATTTT. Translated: CASSLLGGISTDTQYF.

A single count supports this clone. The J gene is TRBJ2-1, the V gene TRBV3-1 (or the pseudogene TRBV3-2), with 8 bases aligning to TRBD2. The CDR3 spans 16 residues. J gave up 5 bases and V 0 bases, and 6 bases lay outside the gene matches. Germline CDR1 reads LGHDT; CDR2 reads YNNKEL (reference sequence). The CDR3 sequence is CASSQDQSGRDNEQFF. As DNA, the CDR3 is TGTGCCAGCAGCCAAGATCAGAGCGGGAGAGACAATGAGCAGTTCTTC.

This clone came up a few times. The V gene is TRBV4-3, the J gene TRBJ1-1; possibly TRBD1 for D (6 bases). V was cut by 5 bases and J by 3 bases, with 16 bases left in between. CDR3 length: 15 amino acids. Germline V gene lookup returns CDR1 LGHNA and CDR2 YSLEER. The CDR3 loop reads CASSSQQGTDTEAFF. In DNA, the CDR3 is TGCGCCAGCAGCTCGCAACAGGGCACGGACACTGAAGCTTTCTTT.

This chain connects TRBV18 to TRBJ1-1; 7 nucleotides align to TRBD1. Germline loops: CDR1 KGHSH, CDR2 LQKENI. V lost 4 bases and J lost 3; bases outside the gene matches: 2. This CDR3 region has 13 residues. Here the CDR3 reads CASSRQGDTEAFF. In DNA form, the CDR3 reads TGTGCCAGCTCACGGCAGGGGGACACTGAAGCTTTCTTT.

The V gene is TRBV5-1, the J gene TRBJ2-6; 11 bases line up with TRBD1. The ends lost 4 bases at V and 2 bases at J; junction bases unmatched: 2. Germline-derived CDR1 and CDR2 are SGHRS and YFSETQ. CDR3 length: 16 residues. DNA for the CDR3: TGCGCCAGCAGCCCGGGACAGGGGGCTGGGGCCAACGTCCTGACTTTC. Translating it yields CASSPGQGAGANVLTF.

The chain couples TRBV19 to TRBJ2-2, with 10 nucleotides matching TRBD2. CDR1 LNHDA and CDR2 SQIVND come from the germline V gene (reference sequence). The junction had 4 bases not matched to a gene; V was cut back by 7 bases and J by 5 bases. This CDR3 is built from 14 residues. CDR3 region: CASTLAGVTGELFF. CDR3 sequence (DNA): TGTGCCAGTACCCTAGCGGGAGTTACCGGGGAGCTGTTTTTT. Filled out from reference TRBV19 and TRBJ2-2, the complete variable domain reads DGGITQSPKYLFRKEGQNVTLSCEQNLNHDAMYWYRQDPGQGLRLIYYSQIVNDFQKGDIAEGYSVSREKKESFPLTVTSAQKNPTAFYLCASTLAGVTGELFFGEGSRLTVL.

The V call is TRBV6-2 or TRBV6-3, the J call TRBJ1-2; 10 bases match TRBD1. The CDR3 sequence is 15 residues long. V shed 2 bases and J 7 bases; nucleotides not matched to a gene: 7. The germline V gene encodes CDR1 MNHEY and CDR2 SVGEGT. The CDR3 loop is CASSYRDRGGGGYTF. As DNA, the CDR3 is TGTGCCAGCAGTTACCGGGACAGGGGAGGAGGTGGCTACACCTTC.

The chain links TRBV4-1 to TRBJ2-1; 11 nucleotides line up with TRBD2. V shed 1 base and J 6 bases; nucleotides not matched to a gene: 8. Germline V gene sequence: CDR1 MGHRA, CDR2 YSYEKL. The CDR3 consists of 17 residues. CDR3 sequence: CASSQGGGLAGGNEQFF. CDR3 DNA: TGCGCCAGCAGCCAAGGGGGTGGGCTAGCGGGGGGCAATGAGCAGTTCTTC.